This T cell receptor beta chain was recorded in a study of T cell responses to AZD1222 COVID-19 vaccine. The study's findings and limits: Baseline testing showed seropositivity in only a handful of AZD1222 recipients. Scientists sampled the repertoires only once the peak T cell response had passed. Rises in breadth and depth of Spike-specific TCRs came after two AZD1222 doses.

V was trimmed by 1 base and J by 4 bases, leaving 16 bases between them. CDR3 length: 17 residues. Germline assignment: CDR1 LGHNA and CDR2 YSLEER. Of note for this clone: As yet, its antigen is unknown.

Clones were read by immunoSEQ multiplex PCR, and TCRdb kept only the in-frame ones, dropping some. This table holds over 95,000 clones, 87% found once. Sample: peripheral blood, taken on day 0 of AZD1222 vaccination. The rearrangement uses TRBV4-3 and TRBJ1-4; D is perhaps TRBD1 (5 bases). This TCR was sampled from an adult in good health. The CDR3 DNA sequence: TGCGCCAGCAGCCAAGGAGGGGCCGGGGTTCATAATGAAAAACTGTTTTTT. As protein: CASSQGGAGVHNEKLFF.